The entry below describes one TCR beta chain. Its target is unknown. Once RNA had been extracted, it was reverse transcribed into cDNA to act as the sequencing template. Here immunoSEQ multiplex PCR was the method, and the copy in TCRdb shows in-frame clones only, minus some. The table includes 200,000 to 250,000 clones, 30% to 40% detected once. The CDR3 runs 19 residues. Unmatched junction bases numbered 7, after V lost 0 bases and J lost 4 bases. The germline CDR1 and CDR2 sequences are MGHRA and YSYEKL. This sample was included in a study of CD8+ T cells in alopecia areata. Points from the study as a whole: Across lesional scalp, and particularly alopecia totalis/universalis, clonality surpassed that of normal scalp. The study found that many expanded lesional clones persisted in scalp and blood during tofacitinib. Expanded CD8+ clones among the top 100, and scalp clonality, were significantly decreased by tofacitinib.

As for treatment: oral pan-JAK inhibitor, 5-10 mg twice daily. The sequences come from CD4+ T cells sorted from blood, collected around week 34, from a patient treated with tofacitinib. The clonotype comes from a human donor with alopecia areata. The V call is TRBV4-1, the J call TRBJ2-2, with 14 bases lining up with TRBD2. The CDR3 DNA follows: TGCGCCAGCAGCCAAGAGGGACTAGCGGGAGTCCAAGGCACCGGGGAGCTGTTTTTT. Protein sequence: CASSQEGLAGVQGTGELFF.